This T cell receptor (beta chain) was sequenced for a study of blood T cells in healthy people across ages. Of note for this clonotype: Its antigen is unidentified.

The second PCR ran roughly 7 to 11 cycles with a sample-barcoded 5' primer and J-beta primers. TCRdb independently ran MiXCR on the 5' RACE reads; one entry per CDR3 protein. Altogether about 830,000 distinct CDR3 sequences are present, nearly 60% being singletons, with the ten largest covering 22%. The study's findings and limits: Because sorting was not performed, PBMCs prevented conclusive naive versus antigen-experienced comparison. Getting older went along with TCR beta diversity per million T cells dropping roughly linearly.

The V gene's germline CDR1 is SGHTA and CDR2 FQGNSA. With 8 bases clipped from V and 2 bases from J, the junction kept 9 bases outside the gene matches. CDR3 length: 15 residues. The sequence was obtained from a man aged 25-40 years in good health. The source material was blood. The V call is TRBV7-2, the J call TRBJ2-7, with 10 nucleotides matching TRBD1. CDR3 sequence reads: CASGSGQGGAYEQYF. The DNA for the CDR3 is TGTGCCAGCGGCTCTGGACAGGGGGGGGCCTACGAGCAGTACTTC.